The TCR beta chain described here comes from a study of blood T cell repertoires in COVID-19 (dated by TCRdb to 2019 to 2021). Turning to the overall study: Samples covering the acute and convalescent phases of COVID-19 were provided by collaborators in the United States, Italy and Spain. Samples came from the ongoing ImmuneRACE study (first 160 participants) plus 1,254 subjects from 6 global collaborators. Where available, HLA class I and class II types were taken from metadata supplied by the sample provider and were not determined by assay-based typing. The repertoires were released in a freely available public database intended as a resource for research on the immune response to SARS-CoV-2. Deeply sampled blood TCRbeta repertoires from subjects exposed to, actively infected with, or recovered from COVID-19 were included in the dataset. The material from the prospective study consisted of cDNA or gDNA derived from T cells, B-cell-depleted T cells, or PBMCs. A de-identified subject ID, COVID-19 status, age in years and sex were almost always included in the sample metadata.

TCRbeta CDR3 regions were amplified from genomic DNA using the immunoSEQ Assay, a bias-controlled multiplex PCR. In the source study's methods: Within the assay, amplification of reference gene primers was used to estimate how many nucleated cells each sample contained. To quantify the absolute abundance of each unique TCRbeta CDR3 rearrangement, sequence reads were collapsed and filtered. For each sample, productive Simpson clonality was calculated as the square root of Simpson's diversity index across productive rearrangements. TCRdb mirrors the immuneACCESS table, restricted to in-frame sequences. Some clones are absent from its copies; in checked studies, under half trace to an unresolved V gene, and the reason for the others is unknown. From that table come the V and J calls and clone size; the DNA was used to work out D and trimming. The sample profile shows about half a million clones; about 88% of them were found once. Approximately 0.9% of the sample lies in the top ten.

The junction shows trimming of 2 bases on V and 0 bases on J, plus 8 bases between the germline ends. Reading the germline V gene gives CDR1 KGHSH and CDR2 LQKENI. The CDR3 contains 16 residues, cysteine and phenylalanine counted. Left in the record is the CDR3 DNA by itself, 48 bases read in frame from the first base. This clone was counted once. Its antigen is not yet known. Base qualities are not provided; no much larger clone lies one nucleotide away. One collaborating source in Seattle enrolled patients during active infection and followed them longitudinally through the course of disease. The collaborating institutions used their own protocols to collect whole blood in K2EDTA tubes. For TCRbeta analysis, collaborator samples were shipped as frozen whole blood, as isolated PBMCs, or as DNA extracted from either sample type. Results and caveats for the whole study, not just this receptor: The quantity of clinical and demographic metadata differed by source and by participant and was supplied without curation.

Sequencing was carried out using peripheral blood. The TCR originated in a man aged 18 to 35 with COVID-19, enrolled during active disease. This chain joins TRBV18 to TRBJ1-6; the D gene is possibly TRBD1, with 5 bases matching. The CDR3 region has the sequence CASSPGASSYNSPLHF. The DNA reads as follows: TGTGCCAGCTCACCAGGGGCGAGCTCCTATAATTCACCCCTCCACTTT.